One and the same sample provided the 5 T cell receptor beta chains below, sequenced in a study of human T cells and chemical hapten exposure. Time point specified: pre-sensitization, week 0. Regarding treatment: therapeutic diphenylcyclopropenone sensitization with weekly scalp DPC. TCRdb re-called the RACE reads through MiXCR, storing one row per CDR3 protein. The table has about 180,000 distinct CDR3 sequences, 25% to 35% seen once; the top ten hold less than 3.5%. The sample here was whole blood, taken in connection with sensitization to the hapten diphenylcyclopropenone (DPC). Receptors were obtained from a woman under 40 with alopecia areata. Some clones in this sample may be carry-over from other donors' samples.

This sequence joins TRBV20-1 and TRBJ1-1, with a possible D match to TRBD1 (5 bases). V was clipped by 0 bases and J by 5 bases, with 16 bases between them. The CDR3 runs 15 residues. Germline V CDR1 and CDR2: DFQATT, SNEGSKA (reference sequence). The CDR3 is CSARDQPGGNTEAFF. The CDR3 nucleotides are TGCAGTGCTAGAGATCAGCCGGGGGGGAATACTGAAGCTTTCTTT.

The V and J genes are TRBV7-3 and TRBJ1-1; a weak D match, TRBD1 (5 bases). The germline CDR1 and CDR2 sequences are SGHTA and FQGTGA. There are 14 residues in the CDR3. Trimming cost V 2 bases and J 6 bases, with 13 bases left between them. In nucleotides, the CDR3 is TGTGCCAGCAGCTTATTCTCGGAAGGGGCTGAAGCTTTCTTT. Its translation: CASSLFSEGAEAFF. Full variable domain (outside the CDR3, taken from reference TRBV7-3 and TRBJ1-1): GAGVSQTPSNKVTEKGKYVELRCDPISGHTALYWYRQSLGQGPEFLIYFQGTGAADDSGLPNDRFFAVRPEGSVSTLKIQRTERGDSAVYLCASSLFSEGAEAFFGQGTRLTVV.

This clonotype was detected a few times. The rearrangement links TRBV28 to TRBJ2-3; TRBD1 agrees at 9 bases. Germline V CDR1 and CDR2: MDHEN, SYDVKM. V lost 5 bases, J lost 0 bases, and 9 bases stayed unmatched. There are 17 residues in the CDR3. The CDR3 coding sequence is TGTGCCAGCAGTCCCCTTGGACAGGGGATAAGCACAGATACGCAGTATTTT. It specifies CASSPLGQGISTDTQYF.

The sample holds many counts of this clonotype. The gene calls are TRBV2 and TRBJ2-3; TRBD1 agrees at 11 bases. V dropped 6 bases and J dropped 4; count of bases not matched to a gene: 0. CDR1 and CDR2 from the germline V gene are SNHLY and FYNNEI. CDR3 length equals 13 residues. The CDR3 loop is CASRGQGADTQYF. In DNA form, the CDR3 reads TGTGCCAGCAGGGGACAGGGGGCAGATACGCAGTATTTT.

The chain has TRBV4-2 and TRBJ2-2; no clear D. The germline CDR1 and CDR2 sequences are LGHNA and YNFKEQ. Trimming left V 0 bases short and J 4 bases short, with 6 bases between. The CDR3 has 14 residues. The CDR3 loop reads CASSQDITTGELFF. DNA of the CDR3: TGTGCCAGCAGCCAAGATATAACCACCGGGGAGCTGTTTTTT.